Listed below are T cell receptor beta chains from one sample, sequenced in a study of shared clonotypes between healthy human individuals. TCRdb's table, derived via immunoSEQ multiplex PCR, lists solely in-frame clones and lacks some. Altogether roughly 1,800,000 clones are present, approximately 94% being singletons, with the ten largest covering under 1.5%. Sequenced: naive CD8+ T cells sorted from blood. These receptor sequences come from a man aged 18 to 30 in good health. The CDR3 runs from the conserved cysteine through the conserved F or W. The order of the fields is J gene, V gene, D gene, clone size, CDR3 protein, CDR3 DNA. D genes are given only for firm matches. The size entry is marked missing in some rows and otherwise reads once, few, many or a size class.

j_gene: TRBJ2-3; v_gene: TRBV7-6; d_gene: -; abundance: -; CDR3aa: CASSLVGRDTQYF; CDR3nt: TGTGCCAGCAGCTTGGTGGGGCGGGATACGCAGTATTTT
j_gene: TRBJ2-3; v_gene: TRBV27; d_gene: TRBD2; abundance: -; CDR3aa: CASSRTSGPDTQYF; CDR3nt: TGTGCCAGCAGTAGGACTAGCGGCCCAGATACGCAGTATTTT
j_gene: TRBJ2-7; v_gene: TRBV30; d_gene: -; abundance: -; CDR3aa: CAWTPRVYYEQYF; CDR3nt: TGTGCCTGGACTCCTAGGGTTTACTACGAGCAGTACTTC
j_gene: TRBJ1-5; v_gene: TRBV7-6; d_gene: -; abundance: -; CDR3aa: CASSLALGGNQPQHF; CDR3nt: TGTGCCAGCAGCTTAGCGTTAGGGGGGAATCAGCCCCAGCATTTT
j_gene: TRBJ2-1; v_gene: TRBV10-1; d_gene: TRBD2; abundance: -; CDR3aa: CASSAGVSGGEKFF; CDR3nt: TGCGCCAGCAGTGCGGGTGTTAGCGGGGGGGAAAAGTTCTTC
j_gene: TRBJ1-3; v_gene: TRBV4-1; d_gene: TRBD1; abundance: -; CDR3aa: CASSQPQGAEGNTIYF; CDR3nt: TGCGCCAGCAGCCAGCCACAGGGGGCGGAAGGAAACACCATATATTTT
j_gene: TRBJ2-2; v_gene: TRBV4-2; d_gene: -; abundance: -; CDR3aa: CASSQDKLLGVELFF; CDR3nt: TGTGCCAGCAGCCAAGATAAGTTGCTGGGCGTCGAGCTGTTTTTT
j_gene: TRBJ2-1; v_gene: TRBV2; d_gene: -; abundance: -; CDR3aa: CASTDLVAAYEQFF; CDR3nt: TGTGCCAGCACTGACCTGGTGGCCGCGTATGAGCAGTTCTTC
j_gene: TRBJ2-7; v_gene: TRBV27; d_gene: TRBD1; abundance: -; CDR3aa: CASSLEGAFPYEQYF; CDR3nt: TGTGCCAGCAGTTTAGAGGGGGCATTCCCCTACGAGCAGTACTTC
j_gene: TRBJ2-3; v_gene: TRBV4-1; d_gene: -; abundance: -; CDR3aa: CASSHRGGDTQYF; CDR3nt: TGCGCCAGCAGCCATCGAGGGGGAGATACGCAGTATTTT
j_gene: TRBJ2-1; v_gene: TRBV4-1; d_gene: TRBD2; abundance: -; CDR3aa: CASSPRLLAGGHEQFF; CDR3nt: TGCGCCAGCAGTCCAAGATTACTAGCGGGAGGACATGAGCAGTTCTTC
j_gene: TRBJ2-7; v_gene: TRBV6-5; d_gene: TRBD2; abundance: -; CDR3aa: CASSYPLAGGPYEQYF; CDR3nt: TGTGCCAGCAGTTACCCACTAGCGGGAGGGCCTTACGAGCAGTACTTC
j_gene: TRBJ2-7; v_gene: TRBV4-1; d_gene: -; abundance: few; CDR3aa: CASSLDSTYEQYF; CDR3nt: TGCGCCAGCAGCCTGGACAGCACCTACGAGCAGTACTTC
j_gene: TRBJ2-4; v_gene: TRBV7-2; d_gene: -; abundance: -; CDR3aa: CASSQGLALKNIQYF; CDR3nt: TGTGCCAGCAGCCAAGGGTTAGCGCTCAAAAACATTCAGTACTTC
j_gene: TRBJ2-7; v_gene: TRBV10-2; d_gene: TRBD2; abundance: once; CDR3aa: CASSGSSGTSYEQYF; CDR3nt: TGCGCCAGCAGTGGCTCTAGCGGGACGAGCTACGAGCAGTACTTC
j_gene: TRBJ2-7; v_gene: TRBV28; d_gene: TRBD1; abundance: -; CDR3aa: CASSFLFIDRDGVSYEQYF; CDR3nt: TGTGCCAGCAGTTTCCTCTTTATCGACAGGGACGGGGTCTCCTACGAGCAGTACTTC
j_gene: TRBJ2-5; v_gene: TRBV7-7; d_gene: TRBD2; abundance: -; CDR3aa: CASSLAGLETQYF; CDR3nt: TGTGCTAGCAGCCTAGCGGGACTGGAGACCCAGTACTTC
j_gene: TRBJ1-2; v_gene: TRBV9; d_gene: -; abundance: -; CDR3aa: CASRQDYGYTF; CDR3nt: TGTGCCAGCAGACAGGACTATGGCTACACCTTC
j_gene: TRBJ1-2; v_gene: TRBV4-3; d_gene: -; abundance: -; CDR3aa: CASSPGRINYGYTF; CDR3nt: TGCGCCAGCAGCCCGGGACGCATAAACTATGGCTACACCTTC
j_gene: TRBJ2-2; v_gene: TRBV11-2; d_gene: TRBD1; abundance: -; CDR3aa: CASSLTGTGGVGDPGELFF; CDR3nt: TGTGCCAGCAGCCTAACCGGGACAGGGGGCGTTGGTGACCCCGGGGAGCTGTTTTTT
j_gene: TRBJ1-5; v_gene: TRBV6-1; d_gene: -; abundance: -; CDR3aa: CASSEFGEQPQHF; CDR3nt: TGTGCCAGCAGTGAATTTGGGGAGCAGCCCCAGCATTTT
j_gene: TRBJ2-5; v_gene: TRBV28; d_gene: -; abundance: -; CDR3aa: CASSLRGYQETQYF; CDR3nt: TGTGCCAGCAGTTTAAGGGGTTACCAAGAGACCCAGTACTTC
j_gene: TRBJ2-1; v_gene: TRBV7-9; d_gene: TRBD2; abundance: -; CDR3aa: CASSLTSGASYNEQFF; CDR3nt: TGTGCCAGCAGCTTAACTAGCGGGGCGTCCTACAATGAGCAGTTCTTC
j_gene: TRBJ1-6; v_gene: TRBV28; d_gene: -; abundance: -; CDR3aa: CASTSSLGQFSYNSPLHF; CDR3nt: TGTGCCAGCACCTCTTCGTTGGGTCAATTTTCCTATAATTCACCCCTCCACTTT
j_gene: TRBJ2-6; v_gene: TRBV4-1; d_gene: -; abundance: -; CDR3aa: CASSQDRGEGANVLTF; CDR3nt: TGCGCCAGCAGCCAAGACCGCGGGGAAGGGGCCAACGTCCTGACTTTC
j_gene: TRBJ1-6; v_gene: TRBV27; d_gene: TRBD1; abundance: -; CDR3aa: CASRTGTGNSPLHF; CDR3nt: TGTGCCAGCAGAACCGGGACAGGAAATTCACCCCTCCACTTT
j_gene: TRBJ1-6; v_gene: TRBV5-8; d_gene: -; abundance: -; CDR3aa: CASSLPRSYNSPLHF; CDR3nt: TGTGCCAGCAGCTTGCCGCGCTCCTATAATTCACCCCTCCACTTT
j_gene: TRBJ2-7; v_gene: TRBV29-1; d_gene: TRBD1; abundance: -; CDR3aa: CSFGQGPSYEQYF; CDR3nt: TGCAGCTTCGGACAGGGTCCCTCCTACGAGCAGTACTTC
j_gene: TRBJ2-7; v_gene: TRBV5-6; d_gene: -; abundance: once; CDR3aa: CAPGGNRVTYEQYF; CDR3nt: TGTGCCCCGGGGGGAAACAGGGTGACCTACGAGCAGTACTTC
j_gene: TRBJ1-1; v_gene: TRBV25-1; d_gene: -; abundance: once; CDR3aa: CASSESTGLNTEAFF; CDR3nt: TGTGCCAGCAGTGAATCAACAGGCTTGAACACTGAAGCTTTCTTT
j_gene: TRBJ2-1; v_gene: TRBV25-1; d_gene: -; abundance: -; CDR3aa: CASSEYISRPYNEQFF; CDR3nt: TGTGCCAGCAGTGAATACATATCCCGACCTTACAATGAGCAGTTCTTC
j_gene: TRBJ2-1; v_gene: TRBV6-1; d_gene: -; abundance: -; CDR3aa: CASTGGNEQFF; CDR3nt: TGTGCCAGCACAGGCGGGAATGAGCAGTTCTTC
j_gene: TRBJ2-7; v_gene: TRBV27; d_gene: TRBD1; abundance: -; CDR3aa: CASRDRIDYEQYF; CDR3nt: TGTGCCAGCAGGGACAGGATCGACTACGAGCAGTACTTC
j_gene: TRBJ1-1; v_gene: TRBV27; d_gene: TRBD1; abundance: -; CDR3aa: CASSFEQGGLNTEAFF; CDR3nt: TGTGCCAGCAGTTTTGAACAGGGGGGCCTCAACACTGAAGCTTTCTTT
j_gene: TRBJ1-2; v_gene: TRBV11-2; d_gene: -; abundance: -; CDR3aa: CASSLDLGYGYTF; CDR3nt: TGTGCCAGCAGCTTAGATTTGGGCTATGGCTACACCTTC
j_gene: TRBJ1-1; v_gene: TRBV5-8; d_gene: -; abundance: -; CDR3aa: CASSSDHTEAFF; CDR3nt: TGTGCCAGCAGCTCGGACCACACTGAAGCTTTCTTT
j_gene: TRBJ2-3; v_gene: TRBV30; d_gene: -; abundance: -; CDR3aa: CAWSMAGFGGDTQYF; CDR3nt: TGTGCCTGGAGTATGGCGGGGTTCGGAGGGGATACGCAGTATTTT
j_gene: TRBJ2-3; v_gene: TRBV4-1; d_gene: TRBD2; abundance: -; CDR3aa: CASSRRLAGGPDTQYF; CDR3nt: TGCGCCAGCAGCCGGCGACTAGCGGGGGGGCCTGATACGCAGTATTTT
j_gene: TRBJ1-1; v_gene: TRBV4-1; d_gene: TRBD1; abundance: few; CDR3aa: CASSPEQGMNTEAFF; CDR3nt: TGCGCCAGCAGCCCTGAACAGGGGATGAACACTGAAGCTTTCTTT